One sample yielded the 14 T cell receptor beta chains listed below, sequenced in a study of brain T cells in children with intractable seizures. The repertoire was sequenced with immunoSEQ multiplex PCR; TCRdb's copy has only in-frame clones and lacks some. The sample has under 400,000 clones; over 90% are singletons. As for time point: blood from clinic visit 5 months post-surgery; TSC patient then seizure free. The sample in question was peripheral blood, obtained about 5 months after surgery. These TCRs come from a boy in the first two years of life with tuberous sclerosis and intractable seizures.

The CDR3 DNA sequence: TGTGCCAGCAGCCCGCGGCGGGGACTAGTGGATGAGCAGTTCTTC. It translates to CASSPRRGLVDEQFF. V gene TRBV11-3 combines with J gene TRBJ2-1; 8 nucleotides line up with TRBD2. From germline, CDR1 is SGHNT and CDR2 YENEEA. CDR3 length equals 15 residues. V lost 5 bases to trimming and J lost 8 bases; unmatched junction nucleotides: 11. Variable domain in full (rest from reference TRBV11-3 and TRBJ2-1): EAGVVQSPRYKIIEKKQPVAFWCNPISGHNTLYWYLQNLGQGPELLIRYENEEAVDDSQLPKDRFSAERLKGVDSTLKIQPAELGDSAVYLCASSPRRGLVDEQFFGPGTRLTVL.

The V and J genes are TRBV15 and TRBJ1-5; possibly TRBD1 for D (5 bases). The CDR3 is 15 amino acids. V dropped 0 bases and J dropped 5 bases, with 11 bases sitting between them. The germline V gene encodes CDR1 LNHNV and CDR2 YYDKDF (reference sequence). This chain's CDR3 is CATSRDLAGYQPQHF. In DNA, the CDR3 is TGTGCCACCAGCAGAGATCTGGCAGGGTATCAGCCCCAGCATTTT.

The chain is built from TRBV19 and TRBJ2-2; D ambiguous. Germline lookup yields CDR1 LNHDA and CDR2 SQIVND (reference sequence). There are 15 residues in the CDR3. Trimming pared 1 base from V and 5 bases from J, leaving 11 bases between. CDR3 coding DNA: TGTGCCAGTAGTATAGGGCAGTATAAGACCGGGGAGCTGTTTTTT. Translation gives CASSIGQYKTGELFF.

CDR3: CASSQPQGSYGYTF. The CDR3 DNA sequence: TGTGCCAGCAGCCAACCGCAGGGCAGCTATGGCTACACCTTC. The V call is TRBV3-1 (or the pseudogene TRBV3-2), the J call TRBJ1-2; D possibly corresponds to TRBD1 (5 bases). Trimming shortened V by 2 bases and J by 4 bases, and 11 bases separated the two germline ends. The CDR3 sequence is 14 residues long. CDR1 and CDR2 (germline): LGHDT, YNNKEL (reference sequence).

Written as DNA, the CDR3 is TGTGCCAGCAGCCAAGGGGAGACCCAGTACTTC. It specifies CASSQGETQYF. The V call is TRBV3-1 (or the pseudogene TRBV3-2), the J call TRBJ2-5; the D is unclear. There are 11 residues in the CDR3. V was shortened by 1 base and J by 5 bases, with 2 bases between the two germline ends. CDR1 LGHDT and CDR2 YNNKEL come from the germline V gene (reference sequence).

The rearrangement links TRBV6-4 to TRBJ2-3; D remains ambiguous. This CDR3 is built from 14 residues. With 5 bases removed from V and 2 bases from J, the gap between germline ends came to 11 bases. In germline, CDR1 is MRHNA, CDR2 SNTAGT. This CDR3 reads CASSPRSYTDTQYF. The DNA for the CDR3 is TGTGCCAGCAGTCCGCGGTCTTACACAGATACGCAGTATTTT.

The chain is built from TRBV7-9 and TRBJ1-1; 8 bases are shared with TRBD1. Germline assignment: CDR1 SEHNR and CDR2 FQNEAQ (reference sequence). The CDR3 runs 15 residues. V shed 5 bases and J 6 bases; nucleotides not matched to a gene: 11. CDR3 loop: CASSLQGAGVPEAFF. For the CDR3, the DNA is TGTGCCAGCAGCCTGCAGGGGGCGGGGGTTCCTGAAGCTTTCTTT.

The CDR3 protein is CAISERKGGDQPQHF. The CDR3 nucleotides are TGTGCCATCAGTGAACGGAAAGGGGGCGATCAGCCCCAGCATTTT. This chain joins TRBV10-3 and TRBJ1-5; TRBD1 agrees at 7 bases. From germline, CDR1 is ENHRY and CDR2 SYGVKD. There are 15 residues in the CDR3. V gave up 3 bases and J gave up 5 bases; unmatched junction bases: 7.

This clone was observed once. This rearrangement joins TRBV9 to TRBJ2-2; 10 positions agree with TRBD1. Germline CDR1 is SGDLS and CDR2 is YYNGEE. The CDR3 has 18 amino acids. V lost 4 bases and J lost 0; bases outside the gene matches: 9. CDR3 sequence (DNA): TGTGCCAGCAGCAAAAACACCGGGACAGGGGCGAACACCGGGGAGCTGTTTTTT. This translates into CASSKNTGTGANTGELFF.

The CDR3 DNA follows: TGTGCCAGCAGCTTAGGACTAGCGGGTGAAGACAATGAGCAGTTCTTC. It is translated as CASSLGLAGEDNEQFF. The rearrangement uses TRBV11-3 and TRBJ2-1, with 10 bases lining up with TRBD2. This CDR3 contains 16 residues. With 1 base clipped from V and 5 bases from J, the junction kept 5 bases outside the gene matches. From germline, CDR1 is SGHNT and CDR2 YENEEA.

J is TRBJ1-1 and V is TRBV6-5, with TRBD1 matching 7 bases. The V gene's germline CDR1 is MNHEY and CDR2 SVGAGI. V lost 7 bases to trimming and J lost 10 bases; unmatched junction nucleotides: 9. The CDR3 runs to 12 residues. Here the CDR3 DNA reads TGTGCCAGCATTTTTGAAGACAGGGTAGCTTTCTTT. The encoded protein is CASIFEDRVAFF.

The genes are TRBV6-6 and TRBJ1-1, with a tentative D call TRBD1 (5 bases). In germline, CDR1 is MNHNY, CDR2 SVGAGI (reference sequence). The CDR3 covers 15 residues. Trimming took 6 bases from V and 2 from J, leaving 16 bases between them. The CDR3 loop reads CASSPTGTPNTEAFF. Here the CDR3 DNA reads TGTGCCAGCAGCCCTACCGGGACTCCTAACACTGAAGCTTTCTTT.

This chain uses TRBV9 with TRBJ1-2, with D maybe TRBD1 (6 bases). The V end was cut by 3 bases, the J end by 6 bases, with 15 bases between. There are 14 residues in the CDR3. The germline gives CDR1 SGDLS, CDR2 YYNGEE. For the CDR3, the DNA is TGTGCCAGCAGCGAGGGAGGACAGCAGAATGGCTACACCTTC. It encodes CASSEGGQQNGYTF.

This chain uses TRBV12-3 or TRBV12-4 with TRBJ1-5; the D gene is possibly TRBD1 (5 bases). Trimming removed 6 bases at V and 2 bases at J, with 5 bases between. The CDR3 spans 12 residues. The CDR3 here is CASRTGNQPQHF. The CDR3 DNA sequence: TGTGCCAGCAGGACAGGCAATCAGCCCCAGCATTTT.